The T cell receptor (beta chain) under discussion was sequenced for a study of CD8 T cells in Susac syndrome. The wider study: Active disease was present in about six of the sequenced Susac syndrome patients, and remission in fewer than ten. Study-wide results and limits: Clonal expansion was not observed in the Susac syndrome CD4+ T cell repertoires.

This clonotype occurred once. The antigen remains unidentified. Reverse transcription of about 0.45 to 1 ug RNA was performed with random hexamers. An immunoSEQ multiplex PCR generated amplified TCR beta CDR3 products spanning 54 Vbeta and 13 Jbeta. Via MiXCR, TCRdb re-called the immunoSEQ multiplex PCR reads, giving one row per CDR3 protein. In the table there are under 200,000 distinct CDR3 sequences, 90% to 95% of which are singletons. Sequences were obtained from CD4+ T cells from PBMCs. The sequence was obtained from a human donor with Susac syndrome.

The CDR3 is CSARDGTGGQQYF. CDR3 in DNA: TGCAGTGCTAGAGACGGGACAGGGGGTCAGCAGTACTTC. The gene calls are TRBV20-1 and TRBJ2-7; 11 bases are shared with TRBD1. V was clipped by 0 bases and J by 8 bases; unmatched bases: 3. CDR3 length equals 13 residues. Germline loops: CDR1 DFQATT, CDR2 SNEGSKA (reference sequence).